This TCR beta chain was captured by sequencing in a study of PD-L1 blockade in urothelial cancer. Overall study: Bladder-origin urothelial cancer in males covered most of the roughly 29 patients.

The time point is: pretreatment peripheral blood. Each patient gave between 1 and 8 samples, pretreatment and on-treatment. Sequencing was performed with immunoSEQ multiplex PCR; in TCRdb, only in-frame clones are kept and a portion is missing. The sample comprises around 86,000 clones, approximately 80% of which are singletons, and 5.5% to 7.5% rests with the top ten. This clonotype was obtained from a man aged 35 to 55 with urothelial cancer. Sequencing used PBMCs, obtained around atezolizumab (anti-PD-L1) treatment.

CDR3 nucleotide sequence: TGTGCCAGCAGCCGACAGGGGGCGGGCACCGGGGAGCTGTTTTTT. Translation gives CASSRQGAGTGELFF. This chain uses TRBV7-2 with TRBJ2-2; 10 nucleotides agree with TRBD1. This CDR3 is 15 amino acids long. Germline lookup yields CDR1 SGHTA and CDR2 FQGNSA. The V gene end was trimmed by 5 bases and the J gene end by 4 bases; junction bases not matched to a gene: 4.